This T cell receptor beta chain was found in a study of regulatory T cells in long-lasting Graves disease. Time point: persistent/refractory GD, antithyroid drugs over 5 years with positive TRAb. The TCR library was made from RNA extracted from PBMCs. Trimming stripped 8 bases from V and 2 bases from J, with 13 bases between. The CDR3 extends over 15 amino acids. This clonotype was observed at least ten times. Library construction for TCR beta used iRepertoire HTBI primers and Arm-PCR of CDR3 regions. TCRdb used MiXCR to reprocess the multiplex PCR reads, holding one entry per CDR3 protein. The sample holds about 660,000 distinct CDR3 sequences, around 30% seen once.

The clonotype was recovered from a female donor with Graves disease. The J gene is TRBJ2-6, the V gene TRBV12-3 or TRBV12-4; TRBD1 or TRBD2 may be the D gene (5 bases each). Sample: peripheral blood mononuclear cells (PBMCs), taken when the disease was refractory, from a patient treated with antithyroid drugs. CDR3 loop: CASQRGAAGANVLTF. Written as DNA, the CDR3 is TGTGCCAGCCAGAGGGGCGCTGCTGGGGCCAACGTCCTGACTTTC.